A single sample gave rise to the 17 T cell receptor beta chains below, sequenced in a study of T cells in localized non-small cell lung cancer. The table came from immunoSEQ multiplex PCR; TCRdb's copy has only in-frame clones and leaves some out. The top ten hold approximately 9.7% of the sample, which has roughly 24,000 clones, roughly 80% seen once. Material: peripheral blood, obtained before any cancer treatment. These TCRs come from a man aged 35 to 70 with stage III squamous cell lung carcinoma.

This rearrangement joins TRBV29-1 to TRBJ2-1, with 7 bases aligning to TRBD2. In germline, CDR1 is SQVTM, CDR2 ANQGSEA. With V trimmed by 8 bases and J by 8 bases, 6 bases remained unmatched. This CDR3 contains 11 residues. The CDR3 loop is CSSQREDEQFF. The CDR3 DNA sequence: TGCAGCTCGCAGCGGGAAGATGAGCAGTTCTTC.

As regards this clone: At one of its ends the junction is not consistent with the germline gene, which may arise from a read error. The chain employs TRBV7-2 and TRBJ2-1; 9 bases line up with TRBD2. CDR1 is SGHTA, CDR2 FQGNSA, per germline. The CDR3 consists of 13 residues. The CDR3 region has the DNA TGTGCCAGCAGCTTAGAAAGGCTAGCGGGATGGGTCTTC. This encodes CASSLERLAGWVF.

The rearrangement links TRBV30 to TRBJ1-4; D gene uncertain. Between the trimmed V and J ends, which lost 2 bases and 8 bases, there was a span of 12 bases. Germline V gives CDR1 GTSNPN, CDR2 SVGIG (reference sequence). The CDR3 has 13 residues. CDR3: CAWSRGVREKLFF. In DNA form, the CDR3 reads TGTGCCTGGAGTAGAGGAGTAAGGGAAAAACTGTTTTTT.

This clone came up once. This sequence joins TRBV21-1 and TRBJ1-5; the table's D call TRBD1 went unverified against the DNA. TRBV21-1 is tagged as a pseudogene. The CDR3 has 14 residues. In DNA form, the CDR3 reads TGTGCCAGCAGCCAGACAGGACAGCATCAGCCCCAGCATTTT. Amino acids: CASSQTGQHQPQHF.

V gene TRBV27 combines with J gene TRBJ1-2; 8 bases map to TRBD1. CDR1 and CDR2 from the germline V gene are MNHEY and SMNVEV (reference sequence). The CDR3 contains 15 residues. The trim removed 6 bases at V and 2 bases at J, leaving 8 bases unmatched. CDR3 protein: CASSPRGRGNYGYTF. CDR3 bases: TGTGCCAGCAGCCCCAGGGGGCGGGGCAACTATGGCTACACCTTC.

This rearrangement joins TRBV19 to TRBJ2-7; 7 bases are shared with TRBD1. CDR3 length: 15 amino acids. After removal of 10 bases from V and 1 base from J, the junction contained 13 bases not matched to a gene. CDR1 and CDR2 from the germline V gene are LNHDA and SQIVND (reference sequence). This chain's CDR3 is CAISTTGKRSYEQYV. CDR3 nucleotide sequence: TGTGCCATTAGCACGACAGGGAAAAGGTCCTACGAGCAGTACGTC.

This sequence joins TRBV12-5 and TRBJ2-3, with 8 positions matching TRBD1. The V and J ends lost 4 bases and 14 bases, in that order; junction bases with no gene match: 14. The CDR3 loop spans 14 amino acids. CDR1 and CDR2 (germline): LGHNT, FRNRAP. For the CDR3, the DNA is TGTGCTAGTGGTTCAGGGGGCGCGAGTAAGTACGGGTATTTT. It codes for CASGSGGASKYGYF.

This chain links TRBV19 with TRBJ1-3; D might be TRBD1 (5 bases). Germline-derived CDR1 and CDR2 are LNHDA and SQIVND (reference sequence). Deletions cut 2 bases from V and 6 bases from J, with 11 bases between. This CDR3 comprises 14 residues. The CDR3 region has the DNA TGTGCCAGTAGTATAAGGGGCAGAAAAAACACCATATATTTT. Its translation: CASSIRGRKNTIYF.

The rearrangement joins TRBV7-3 to TRBJ2-5, with D uncertain. This CDR3 is 14 amino acids long. The germline V gene encodes CDR1 SGHTA and CDR2 FQGTGA. The V and J ends lost 2 bases and 4 bases respectively, with 11 bases between them. CDR3 in DNA: TGTGCCAGCAGCTTATCAGTAACAGCAGAGACCCAGTACTTC. It encodes CASSLSVTAETQYF.

The gene calls are TRBV7-9 and TRBJ2-1, with D possibly being TRBD2 (5 bases). CDR1 SEHNR and CDR2 FQNEAQ come from the germline V gene (reference sequence). Trimming shortened V by 0 bases and J by 0 bases, and 9 bases separated the two germline ends. The CDR3 runs 16 residues. DNA of the CDR3: TGTGCCAGCAGCTTAGCGGTAGCGAGCTCCTACAATGAGCAGTTCTTC. As protein: CASSLAVASSYNEQFF.

This chain links TRBV11-3 with TRBJ2-1, with 8 bases aligning to TRBD1. The V gene's germline CDR1 is SGHNT and CDR2 YENEEA. J was trimmed by 6 bases and V by 5 bases; bases with no gene match: 6. This CDR3 is 14 amino acids long. CDR3 in amino acids: CASSRQGSRNEQFF. The CDR3 DNA reads TGTGCCAGCAGCCGACAGGGGTCGCGCAATGAGCAGTTCTTC.

This clone was detected only a few times. CDR3 sequence: CASSDFKRDEQPQHF. The CDR3 bases are TGCGCCAGCAGTGATTTTAAGAGGGATGAACAGCCCCAGCATTTT. The chain employs TRBV10-2 and TRBJ1-5; no clear D gene. The CDR3 is 15 residues long. Trimming left V 3 bases short and J 7 bases short, with 16 bases between. Germline CDR1 WSHSY, CDR2 SAAADI.

V usage is TRBV5-5 and J usage is TRBJ2-2; D not certain. Per the germline V gene, CDR1 is SGHKS and CDR2 is YYEKEE (reference sequence). Trimming stripped 4 bases from V and 0 bases from J, with 7 bases between. This CDR3 spans 14 amino acids. The CDR3 bases are TGTGCCAGCAGCCCGGGTCCGAACACCGGGGAGCTGTTTTTT. The encoded protein is CASSPGPNTGELFF.

The J gene is TRBJ2-7, the V gene TRBV2; 10 positions agree with TRBD2. The CDR3 is 11 amino acids. CDR1 and CDR2 from the germline V gene are SNHLY and FYNNEI. V was clipped by 6 bases and J by 12 bases; unmatched bases: 5. As DNA, the CDR3 is TGTGCCAGCAGGCTAGCGGGAGACACGTACTTC. Protein sequence: CASRLAGDTYF.

The V and J genes are TRBV12-5 and TRBJ1-2, with TRBD1 matching 9 bases. The CDR3 totals 13 residues. With 6 bases clipped from V and 7 bases from J, the junction kept 6 bases outside the gene matches. The germline V gene encodes CDR1 LGHNT and CDR2 FRNRAP. CDR3 in DNA: TGTGCTAGTGGGCCTGGGACAGGGTCTGGCTACACCTTC. Residues: CASGPGTGSGYTF. Full variable domain (missing parts from reference TRBV12-5 and TRBJ1-2): DARVTQTPRHKVTEMGQEVTMRCQPILGHNTVFWYRQTMMQGLELLAYFRNRAPLDDSGMPKDRFSAEMPDATLATLKIQPSEPRDSAVYFCASGPGTGSGYTFGSGTRLTVV.

J is TRBJ2-1 and V is TRBV12-5, with 10 bases aligning to TRBD2. The ends lost 5 bases at V and 3 bases at J; junction bases unmatched: 1. Germline V CDR1 and CDR2: LGHNT, FRNRAP. The CDR3 consists of 14 residues. The CDR3 region has the DNA TGTGCTAGTGGTGGACTAGCGGTCTACAATGAGCAGTTCTTC. This codes for CASGGLAVYNEQFF.

In nucleotides, the CDR3 is TGTGCCAGCTCACCCCCTGGCCGGACTGGCGAGCAGTACGTC. This codes for CASSPPGRTGEQYV. J is TRBJ2-7 and V is TRBV18, with D possibly matching TRBD2 (5 bases). The CDR3 is made up of 14 amino acids. V lost 3 bases and J lost 6, with 15 bases in between. Per germline, CDR1 KGHSH and CDR2 LQKENI.